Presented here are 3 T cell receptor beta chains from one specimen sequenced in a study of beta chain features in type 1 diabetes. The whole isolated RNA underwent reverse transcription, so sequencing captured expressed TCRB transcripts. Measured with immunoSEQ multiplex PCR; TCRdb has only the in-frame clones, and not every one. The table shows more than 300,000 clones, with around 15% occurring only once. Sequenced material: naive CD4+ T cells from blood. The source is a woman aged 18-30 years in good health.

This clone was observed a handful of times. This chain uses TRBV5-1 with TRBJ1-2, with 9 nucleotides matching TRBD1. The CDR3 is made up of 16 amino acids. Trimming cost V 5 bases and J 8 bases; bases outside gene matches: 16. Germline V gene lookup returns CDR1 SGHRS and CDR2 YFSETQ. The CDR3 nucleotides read TGCGCCAGCAGTATACCGGGACAGGGTTGGGTTGGCGGCTACACCTTC. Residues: CASSIPGQGWVGGYTF.

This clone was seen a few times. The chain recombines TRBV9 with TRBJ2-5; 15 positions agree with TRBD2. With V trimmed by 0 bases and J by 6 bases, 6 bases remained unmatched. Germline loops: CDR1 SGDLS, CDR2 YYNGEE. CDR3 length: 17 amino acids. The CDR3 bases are TGTGCCAGCAGCGTAGATGCCGGACTAGCGGGAGGGAAGACCCAGTACTTC. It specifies CASSVDAGLAGGKTQYF.

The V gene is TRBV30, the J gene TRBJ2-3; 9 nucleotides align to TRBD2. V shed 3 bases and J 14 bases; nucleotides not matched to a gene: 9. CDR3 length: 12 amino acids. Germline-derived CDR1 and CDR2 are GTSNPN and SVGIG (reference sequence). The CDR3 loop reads CAWRKATSGTYF. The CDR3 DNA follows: TGTGCCTGGAGGAAGGCGACTAGCGGCACGTATTTT.